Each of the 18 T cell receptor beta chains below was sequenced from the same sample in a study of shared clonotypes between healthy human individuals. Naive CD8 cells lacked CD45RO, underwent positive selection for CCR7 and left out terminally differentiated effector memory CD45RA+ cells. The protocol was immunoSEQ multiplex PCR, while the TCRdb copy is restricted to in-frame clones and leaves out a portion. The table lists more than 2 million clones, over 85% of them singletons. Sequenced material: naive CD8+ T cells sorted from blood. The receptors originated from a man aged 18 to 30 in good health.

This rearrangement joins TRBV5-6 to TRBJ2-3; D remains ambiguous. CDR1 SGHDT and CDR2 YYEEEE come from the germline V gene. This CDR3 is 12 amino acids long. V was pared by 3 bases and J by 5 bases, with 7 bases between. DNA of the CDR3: TGTGCCAGCAGCTATATTAAAGATACGCAGTATTTT. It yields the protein CASSYIKDTQYF.

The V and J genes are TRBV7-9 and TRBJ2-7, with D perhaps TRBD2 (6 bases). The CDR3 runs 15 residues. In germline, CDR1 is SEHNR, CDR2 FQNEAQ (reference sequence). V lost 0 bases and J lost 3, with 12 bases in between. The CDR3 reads CASSLAGGVGYEQYF. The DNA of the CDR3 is TGTGCCAGCAGCTTAGCGGGGGGAGTGGGCTACGAGCAGTACTTC.

DNA for the CDR3: TGCGCCAGCAGCGACCAAGGGCACGAGCAGTACTTC. It yields the protein CASSDQGHEQYF. V gene TRBV10-1 combines with J gene TRBJ2-7, with D unresolved. V was trimmed by 6 bases and J by 5 bases, leaving 11 bases between them. From germline, CDR1 is WNHNN and CDR2 SYGVQD (reference sequence). The CDR3 is 12 residues long.

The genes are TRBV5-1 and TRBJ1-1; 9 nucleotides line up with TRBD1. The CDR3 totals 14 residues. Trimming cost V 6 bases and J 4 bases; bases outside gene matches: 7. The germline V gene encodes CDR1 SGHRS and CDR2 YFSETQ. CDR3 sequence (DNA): TGCGCCAGCACACAACAGGGGGCGGTCACTGAAGCTTTCTTT. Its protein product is CASTQQGAVTEAFF.

DNA for the CDR3: TGTGCCAGCAGCTCTTACCAGCGGGGCCTCTCCTACAATGAGCAGTTCTTC. Residues: CASSSYQRGLSYNEQFF. V and J are TRBV7-6 and TRBJ2-1; 7 nucleotides match TRBD2. V dropped 4 bases and J dropped 0; count of bases not matched to a gene: 9. CDR3 length equals 17 residues. CDR1 is SGHVS and CDR2 is FNYEAQ in the germline V gene.

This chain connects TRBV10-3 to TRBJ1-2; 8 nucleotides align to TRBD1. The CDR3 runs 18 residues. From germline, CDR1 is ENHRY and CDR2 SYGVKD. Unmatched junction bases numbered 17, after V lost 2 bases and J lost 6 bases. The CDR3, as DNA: TGTGCCATCAGTGAGCTCTTAAACGACAGGGGAATTAAGGATGGCTACACCTTC. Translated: CAISELLNDRGIKDGYTF.

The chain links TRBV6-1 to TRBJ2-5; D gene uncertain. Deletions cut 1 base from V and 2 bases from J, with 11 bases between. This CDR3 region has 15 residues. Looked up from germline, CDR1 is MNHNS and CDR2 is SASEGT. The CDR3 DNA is TGTGCCAGCAGTGAAGGTTCGGAAACTCAAGAGACCCAGTACTTC. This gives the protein CASSEGSETQETQYF.

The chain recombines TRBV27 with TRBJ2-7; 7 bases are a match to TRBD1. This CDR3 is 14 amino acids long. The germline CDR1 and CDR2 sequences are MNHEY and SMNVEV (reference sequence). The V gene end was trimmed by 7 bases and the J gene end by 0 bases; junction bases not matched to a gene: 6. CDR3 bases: TGTGCCAGCACTAAGACAGGGTCCTCCTACGAGCAGTACTTC. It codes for CASTKTGSSYEQYF.

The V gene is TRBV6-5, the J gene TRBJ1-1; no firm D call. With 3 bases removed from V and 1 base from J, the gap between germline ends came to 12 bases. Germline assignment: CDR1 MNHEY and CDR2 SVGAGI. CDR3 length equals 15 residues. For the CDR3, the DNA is TGTGCCAGCAGTTATAATTTAGAGGGGAACACTGAAGCTTTCTTT. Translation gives CASSYNLEGNTEAFF.

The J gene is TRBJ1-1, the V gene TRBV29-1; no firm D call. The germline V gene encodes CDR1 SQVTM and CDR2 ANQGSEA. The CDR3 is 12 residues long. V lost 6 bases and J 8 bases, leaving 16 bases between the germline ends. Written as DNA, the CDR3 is TGCAGCGTGGGTTATGGGGAAGTGGAAGCTTTCTTT. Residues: CSVGYGEVEAFF.

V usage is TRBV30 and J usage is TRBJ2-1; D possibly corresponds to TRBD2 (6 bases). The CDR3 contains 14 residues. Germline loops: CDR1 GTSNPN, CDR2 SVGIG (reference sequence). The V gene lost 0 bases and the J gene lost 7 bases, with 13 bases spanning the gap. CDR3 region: CAWSVGAGPNEQFF. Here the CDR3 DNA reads TGTGCCTGGAGTGTCGGAGCGGGTCCTAATGAGCAGTTCTTC.

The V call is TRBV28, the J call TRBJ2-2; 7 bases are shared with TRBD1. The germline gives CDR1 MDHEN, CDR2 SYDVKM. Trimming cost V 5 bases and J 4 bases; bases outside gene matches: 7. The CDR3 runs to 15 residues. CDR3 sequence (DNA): TGTGCCAGCAGTCGACAGGGATGGAGCACCGGGGAGCTGTTTTTT. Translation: CASSRQGWSTGELFF.

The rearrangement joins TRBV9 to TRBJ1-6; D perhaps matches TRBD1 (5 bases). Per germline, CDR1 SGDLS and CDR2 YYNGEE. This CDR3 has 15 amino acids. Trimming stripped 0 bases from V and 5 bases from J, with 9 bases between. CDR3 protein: CASSVEGLNNSPLHF. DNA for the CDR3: TGTGCCAGCAGCGTAGAGGGACTGAATAATTCACCCCTCCACTTT.

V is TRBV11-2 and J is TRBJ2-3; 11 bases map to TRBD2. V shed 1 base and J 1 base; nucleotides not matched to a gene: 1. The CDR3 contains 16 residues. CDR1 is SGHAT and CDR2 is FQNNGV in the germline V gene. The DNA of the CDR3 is TGTGCCAGCAGCTTAGTACTAGCGGGAGGCACAGATACGCAGTATTTT. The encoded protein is CASSLVLAGGTDTQYF.

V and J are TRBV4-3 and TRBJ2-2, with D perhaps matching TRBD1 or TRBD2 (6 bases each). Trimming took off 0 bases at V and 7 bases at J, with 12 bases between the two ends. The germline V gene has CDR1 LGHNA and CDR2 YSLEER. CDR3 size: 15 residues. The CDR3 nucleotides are TGCGCCAGCAGCCAAGAAGGGGGGCCGGGCGGGGAGCTGTTTTTT. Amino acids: CASSQEGGPGGELFF.

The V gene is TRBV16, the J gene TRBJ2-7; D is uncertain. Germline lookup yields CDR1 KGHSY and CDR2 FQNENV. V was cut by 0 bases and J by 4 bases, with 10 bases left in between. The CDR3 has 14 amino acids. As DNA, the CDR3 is TGTGCCAGCAGCCAATCGTCGGCCGGTTACGAGCAGTACTTC. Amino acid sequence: CASSQSSAGYEQYF.

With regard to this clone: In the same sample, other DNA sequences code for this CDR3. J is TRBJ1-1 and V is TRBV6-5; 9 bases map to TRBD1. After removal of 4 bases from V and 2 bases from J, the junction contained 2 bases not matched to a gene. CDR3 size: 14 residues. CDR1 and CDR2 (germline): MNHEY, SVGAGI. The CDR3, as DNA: TGTGCCAGCAGTTCGGGACAGGGAAACACTGAAGCTTTCTTT. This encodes CASSSGQGNTEAFF.

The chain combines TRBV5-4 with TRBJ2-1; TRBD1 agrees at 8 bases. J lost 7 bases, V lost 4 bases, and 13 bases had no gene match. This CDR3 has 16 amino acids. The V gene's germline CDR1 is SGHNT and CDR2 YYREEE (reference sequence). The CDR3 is CASSIWTGPSGNEQFF. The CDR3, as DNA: TGTGCCAGCAGCATATGGACAGGGCCTTCTGGAAATGAGCAGTTCTTC.